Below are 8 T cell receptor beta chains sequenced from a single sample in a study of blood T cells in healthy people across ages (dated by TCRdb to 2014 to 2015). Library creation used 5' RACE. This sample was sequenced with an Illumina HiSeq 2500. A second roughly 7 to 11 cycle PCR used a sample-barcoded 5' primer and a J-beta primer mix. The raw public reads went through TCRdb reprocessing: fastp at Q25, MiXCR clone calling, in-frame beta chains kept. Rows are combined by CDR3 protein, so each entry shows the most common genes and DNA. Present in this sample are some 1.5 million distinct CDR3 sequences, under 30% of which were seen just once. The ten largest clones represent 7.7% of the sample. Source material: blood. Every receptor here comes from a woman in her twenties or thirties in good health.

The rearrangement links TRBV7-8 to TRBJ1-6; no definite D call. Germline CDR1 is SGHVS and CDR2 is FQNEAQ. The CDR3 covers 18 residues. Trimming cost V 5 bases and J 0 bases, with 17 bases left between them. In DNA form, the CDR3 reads TGTGCCAGCAGCGCCTTCCCATCCAGGAGCTCCTATAATTCACCCCTCCACTTT. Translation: CASSAFPSRSSYNSPLHF. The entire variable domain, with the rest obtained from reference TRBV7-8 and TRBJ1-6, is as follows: GAGVSQSPRYKVAKRGQDVALRCDPISGHVSLFWYQQALGQGPEFLTYFQNEAQLDKSGLPSDRFFAERPEGSVSTLKIQRTQQEDSAVYLCASSAFPSRSSYNSPLHFGNGTRLTVT.

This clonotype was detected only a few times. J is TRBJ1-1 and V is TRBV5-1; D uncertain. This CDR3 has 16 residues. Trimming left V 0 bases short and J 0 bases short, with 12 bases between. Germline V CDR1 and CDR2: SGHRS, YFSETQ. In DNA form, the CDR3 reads TGCGCCAGCAGCTTGGTCAGCGGCGGAATGAACACTGAAGCTTTCTTT. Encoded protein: CASSLVSGGMNTEAFF.

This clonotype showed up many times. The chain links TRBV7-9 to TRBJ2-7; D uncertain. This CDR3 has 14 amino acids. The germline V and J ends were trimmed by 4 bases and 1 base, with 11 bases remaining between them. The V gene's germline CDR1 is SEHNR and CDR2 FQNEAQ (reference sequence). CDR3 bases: TGTGCCAGCAGCTCTTTTTACGAATCCTACGAGCAGTACTTC. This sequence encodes CASSSFYESYEQYF.

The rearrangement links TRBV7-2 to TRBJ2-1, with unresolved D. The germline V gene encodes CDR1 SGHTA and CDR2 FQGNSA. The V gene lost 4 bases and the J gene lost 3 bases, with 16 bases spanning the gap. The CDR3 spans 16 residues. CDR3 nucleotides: TGTGCCAGCAGCTCCCGGACCAGTGTTATCTACAATGAGCAGTTCTTC. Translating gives CASSSRTSVIYNEQFF.

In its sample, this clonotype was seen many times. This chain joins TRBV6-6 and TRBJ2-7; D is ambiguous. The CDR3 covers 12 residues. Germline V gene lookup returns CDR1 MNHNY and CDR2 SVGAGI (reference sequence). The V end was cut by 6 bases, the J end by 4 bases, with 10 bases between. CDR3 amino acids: CASRRGRYEQYF. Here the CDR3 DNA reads TGTGCCAGCAGAAGAGGACGGTACGAGCAGTACTTC.

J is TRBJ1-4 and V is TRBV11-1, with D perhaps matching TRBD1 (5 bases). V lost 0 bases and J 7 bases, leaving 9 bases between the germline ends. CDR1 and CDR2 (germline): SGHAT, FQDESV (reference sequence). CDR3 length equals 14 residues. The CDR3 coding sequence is TGTGCCAGCAGCTTAGCCGGGACCGCTGAAAAACTGTTTTTT. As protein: CASSLAGTAEKLFF.

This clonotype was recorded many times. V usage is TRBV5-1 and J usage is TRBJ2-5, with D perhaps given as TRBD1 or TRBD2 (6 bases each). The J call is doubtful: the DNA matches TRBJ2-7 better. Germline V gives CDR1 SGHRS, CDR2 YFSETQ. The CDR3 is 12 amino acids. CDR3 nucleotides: TGCGCCAGCAGCTGGACAGCGGGCGAGCAGTACTTC. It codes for CASSWTAGEQYF.

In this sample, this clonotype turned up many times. The CDR3, as DNA: TGTGCTTGTACAGGGGATATGTACGAGCAGTACTTC. This encodes CACTGDMYEQYF. The J gene is TRBJ2-7, the V gene TRBV30; TRBD1 matches at 7 bases. This CDR3 is 12 amino acids long. The germline gives CDR1 GTSNPN, CDR2 SVGIG (reference sequence). The full variable domain, its missing parts supplied by reference TRBV30 and TRBJ2-7, is SQTIHQWPATLVQPVGSPLSLECTVEGTSNPNLYWYRQAAGRGLQLLFYSVGIGQISSEVPQNLSASRPQDRQFILSSKKLLLSDSGFYLCACTGDMYEQYFGPGTRLTVT.